The 11 T cell receptor beta chains presented below share a single source sample, sequenced in a study of blood T cell repertoires in COVID-19. Generated by immunoSEQ multiplex PCR, the TCRdb table keeps only in-frame clones and is missing some. This table has roughly 130,000 clones, 82% appearing once. The specimen was peripheral blood. All receptors come from a woman aged 70-85 years with acute or convalescent COVID-19.

This chain joins TRBV12-3 or TRBV12-4 and TRBJ1-2; 8 bases agree with TRBD1. There are 13 residues in the CDR3. Trimming at V came to 8 bases and at J to 6 bases, leaving 8 bases not matched to a gene. CDR3 sequence: CASGKQGGNGYTF. CDR3 sequence (DNA): TGTGCCAGCGGCAAACAGGGGGGGAATGGCTACACCTTC.

V usage is TRBV7-9 and J usage is TRBJ1-2, with D tentatively TRBD1 (6 bases). The length of the CDR3 is 13 residues. V shed 5 bases and J shed 4 bases, with 11 bases lying between them. Per germline, CDR1 SEHNR and CDR2 FQNEAQ (reference sequence). The CDR3 region has the DNA TGTGCCAGCAGCCTGGACAGTTTCTATGGCTACACCTTC. Protein: CASSLDSFYGYTF.

J is TRBJ1-6 and V is TRBV6-5; D is unresolved. The CDR3 has 14 amino acids. In germline, CDR1 is MNHEY, CDR2 SVGAGI. The ends were cut back, 2 bases at V and 7 bases at J, with 9 bases in the middle. In DNA, the CDR3 is TGTGCCAGCAGTTACGGGCAGGCCAATTCACCCCTCCACTTT. Amino acids: CASSYGQANSPLHF.

The V gene is TRBV6-6, the J gene TRBJ1-1; 7 nucleotides line up with TRBD1. The CDR3 length is 16 residues. In germline, CDR1 is MNHNY, CDR2 SVGAGI (reference sequence). Trimming at V came to 4 bases and at J to 4 bases, leaving 12 bases not matched to a gene. The CDR3 DNA reads TGTGCCAGCAGTTCCGAACAGGGGCGACGGGGCACTGAAGCTTTCTTT. Protein sequence: CASSSEQGRRGTEAFF.

The chain couples TRBV5-1 to TRBJ2-2, with TRBD1 identical over 9 bases. The length of the CDR3 is 13 residues. Losses at the gene ends were 3 bases for V and 6 bases for J; bases not matched to a gene: 0. Germline lookup yields CDR1 SGHRS and CDR2 YFSETQ. The CDR3 region is CASSWTGAGELFF. CDR3 in DNA: TGCGCCAGCAGCTGGACAGGGGCCGGGGAGCTGTTTTTT.

The chain employs TRBV4-2 and TRBJ1-2, with 9 bases identical to TRBD1. The junction had 3 bases not matched to a gene; V was cut back by 3 bases and J by 4 bases. This CDR3 spans 14 amino acids. CDR1 and CDR2 from the germline V gene are LGHNA and YNFKEQ. The CDR3 nucleotides are TGTGCCAGCAGCCAGGGACAGGGTATCTATGGCTACACCTTC. Translation gives CASSQGQGIYGYTF.

The chain combines TRBV27 with TRBJ2-2; D is perhaps TRBD2 (6 bases). Germline CDR1 and CDR2: MNHEY and SMNVEV (reference sequence). The CDR3 has 13 residues. Trimming removed 5 bases at V and 6 bases at J, with 10 bases between. CDR3 protein: CASSPGGPGELFF. The CDR3 region has the DNA TGTGCCAGCAGTCCCGGAGGGCCCGGGGAGCTGTTTTTT.

CDR3 bases: TGTGCCAGCAGCTTGGCGTCAGGGGGCGGGATTGGGGCCAACGTCCTGACTTTC. Amino acids: CASSLASGGGIGANVLTF. The V call is TRBV5-6, the J call TRBJ2-6; 8 nucleotides line up with TRBD1. The CDR3 is made up of 18 amino acids. Per the germline V gene, CDR1 is SGHDT and CDR2 is YYEEEE. The trim removed 0 bases at V and 3 bases at J, leaving 8 bases unmatched.

V usage is TRBV11-2 and J usage is TRBJ1-1, with D possibly TRBD1 on 5 matching bases. CDR3 length: 13 amino acids. Germline assignment: CDR1 SGHAT and CDR2 FQNNGV. V was pared by 5 bases and J by 5 bases, with 12 bases between. CDR3 loop: CASSAWGGTEAFF. CDR3 bases: TGTGCCAGCAGCGCGTGGGGGGGAACTGAAGCTTTCTTT. The variable domain in full, with the rest retrieved from reference TRBV11-2 and TRBJ1-1, is EAGVAQSPRYKIIEKRQSVAFWCNPISGHATLYWYQQILGQGPKLLIQFQNNGVVDDSQLPKDRFSAERLKGVDSTLKIQPAKLEDSAVYLCASSAWGGTEAFFGQGTRLTVV.

V and J are TRBV28 and TRBJ2-7; D ambiguous. Germline CDR1 reads MDHEN; CDR2 reads SYDVKM. Trimming removed 3 bases at V and 3 bases at J, with 6 bases between. The CDR3 contains 12 residues. DNA for the CDR3: TGTGCCAGCAGTTTGTCAGGCTACGAGCAGTACTTC. This sequence encodes CASSLSGYEQYF. Full variable domain (missing parts from reference TRBV28 and TRBJ2-7): DVKVTQSSRYLVKRTGEKVFLECVQDMDHENMFWYRQDPGLGLRLIYFSYDVKMKEKGDIPEGYSVSREKKERFSLILESASTNQTSMYLCASSLSGYEQYFGPGTRLTVT.

The chain carries TRBV9 and TRBJ2-2; 8 bases align to TRBD1. With V trimmed by 0 bases and J by 4 bases, 17 bases remained unmatched. The germline V gene encodes CDR1 SGDLS and CDR2 YYNGEE. The CDR3 runs 20 residues. The CDR3, as DNA: TGTGCCAGCAGCGTAGCTACTGGGGCAGGGGGCGCTAAAACCACCGGGGAGCTGTTTTTT. Protein sequence: CASSVATGAGGAKTTGELFF.